These 6 T cell receptor beta chains came from one sample sequenced in a study of T cells after yellow fever vaccination. One entry per CDR3 protein, called by TCRdb with MiXCR from the 5' RACE reads. The sample holds 130,000 or so distinct CDR3 sequences; roughly 15% are singletons and the top ten take about 40%. The starting material was CD8+ T cells sorted from PBMCs, obtained 5 days after the yellow fever booster vaccination. These receptors all come from a man younger than 35 who received the YFV17D yellow fever vaccine.

The J gene is TRBJ2-3, the V gene TRBV10-2; a weak D match, TRBD1 (6 bases). V lost 8 bases and J lost 4, with 13 bases in between. Looked up from germline, CDR1 is WSHSY and CDR2 is SAAADI. The CDR3 spans 13 residues. The CDR3 reads CASDSSGADTQYF. The CDR3 DNA sequence: TGCGCCAGCGACTCCTCAGGGGCAGATACGCAGTATTTT.

J is TRBJ1-1 and V is TRBV6-5; D is uncertain. CDR1 and CDR2 (germline): MNHEY, SVGAGI. This CDR3 has 13 residues. Trimming stripped 4 bases from V and 1 base from J, with 7 bases between. CDR3 sequence: CASSWAQNTEAFF. For the CDR3, the DNA is TGTGCCAGCAGTTGGGCACAGAACACTGAAGCTTTCTTT.

CDR3 DNA sequence: TGTGCCAGCAGCTTAGTTGTGTCCATGAACACTGAAGCTTTCTTT. Residues: CASSLVVSMNTEAFF. The rearrangement links TRBV7-8 to TRBJ1-1; no clear D. The germline gives CDR1 SGHVS, CDR2 FQNEAQ. Trimming stripped 1 base from V and 0 bases from J, with 9 bases between. This CDR3 is 15 amino acids long.

This clonotype was observed a handful of times. The chain has TRBV5-1 and TRBJ2-2; D tentatively reads TRBD1 or TRBD2 (5 bases each). This CDR3 contains 13 residues. V was trimmed by 3 bases and J by 6 bases, leaving 9 bases between them. From germline, CDR1 is SGHRS and CDR2 YFSETQ. This CDR3 is CASSWDAAGELFF. CDR3 nucleotides: TGCGCCAGCAGCTGGGACGCCGCCGGGGAGCTGTTTTTT.

This clonotype has just a few counts. The chain joins TRBV4-1 to TRBJ2-3; D perhaps matches TRBD2 (5 bases). The V end was cut by 1 base, the J end by 14 bases, with 10 bases between. The length of the CDR3 is 11 residues. Germline V gives CDR1 MGHRA, CDR2 YSYEKL. CDR3 region: CASSQGTRRYF. In DNA, the CDR3 is TGCGCCAGCAGCCAAGGGACTCGCCGGTATTTT.

This clonotype appeared many times. This chain links TRBV6-6 with TRBJ2-5, with 7 nucleotides matching TRBD2. The V segment lost 2 bases and the J segment 5 bases; nucleotides outside the gene matches: 11. CDR3 length: 16 residues. Germline-derived CDR1 and CDR2 are MNHNY and SVGAGI (reference sequence). The CDR3 sequence is CASSYLEERGGETQYF. In DNA form, the CDR3 reads TGTGCCAGCAGTTACCTTGAGGAACGGGGAGGGGAGACCCAGTACTTC.